The sequence of this TCR beta chain was determined in a study of blood T cells in healthy people across ages. Study in general: About one barcoded TCR beta cDNA was captured per two T cells. Study-wide findings and caveats: A roughly linear age-dependent decrease characterized TCR beta diversity per million T cells.

The donors, aged roughly 6 to 95, were healthy Caucasians from Russia. As concerns this clonotype: Its antigen remains unidentified.

V was shortened by 0 bases and J by 11 bases, with 22 bases between the two germline ends. The CDR3 extends over 16 amino acids. Germline-derived CDR1 and CDR2 are LGHNA and YSLEER. A second PCR, run for roughly 6 to 11 cycles, used a sample-barcoded 5' primer plus a J-beta primer mix. Any given sample supplied a minimum of 3 million CDR3-containing paired-end reads. TCRdb itself ran the 5' RACE reads through MiXCR, one entry per CDR3 protein. The table has roughly 900,000 distinct CDR3 sequences, roughly 52% seen once. Sequencing was carried out using blood. The receptor was isolated from a man aged 25 to 45 in good health. The genes are TRBV4-3 and TRBJ2-5; D possibly matches TRBD1 or TRBD2 (6 bases each). The DNA of the CDR3 is TGCGCCAGCAGCCAAGATGAAAGGGGGGCCTACAATGAGCAGTACTTC. It yields the protein CASSQDERGAYNEQYF.